The clone carrying this TCR beta chain was detected only a few times. The data are from a study of blood T cells in healthy people across ages. With a J-beta primer mix and a sample-barcoded 5' primer, a second PCR ran about 7 to 11 cycles. TCRdb independently ran MiXCR on the 5' RACE reads; one entry per CDR3 protein. The sample has more than 650,000 distinct CDR3 sequences; around 25% are singletons. These data were also filed under a second study, of T cells of mothers and their children. That paper notes: Mothers gave over 8 million TCR beta CDR3 reads each, and children about 3 million each.

Specimen: blood. This receptor was obtained from a boy aged 5-17 years in good health.

This CDR3 is CASSLRQGKDEKLFF. In DNA form, the CDR3 reads TGCGCCAGCAGCTTAAGACAGGGGAAGGATGAAAAACTGTTTTTT. The chain uses TRBV5-1 and TRBJ1-4; 8 positions agree with TRBD1. V lost 2 bases to trimming and J lost 6 bases; unmatched junction nucleotides: 6. This CDR3 comprises 15 residues. In germline, CDR1 is SGHRS, CDR2 YFSETQ.